Below are 25 T cell receptor beta chains sequenced from a single sample in a study of T-cell reconstitution after alpha-beta-depleted transplantation in children. Unique molecular identifiers were incorporated into the prepared TCRbeta library. TCRdb re-derived calls from the PCR reads in MiXCR, one entry per CDR3 protein. The table shows hundreds of thousands of distinct CDR3 sequences, with approximately 17% occurring only once. The material was PBMCs from the stem cell graft donor, obtained from the stem cell graft. The receptors were gathered from a human donor who donated a stem cell graft to a child with acute myeloid leukemia.

The chain joins TRBV12-3 or TRBV12-4 to TRBJ1-5; 8 bases line up with TRBD1. Trimming took 7 bases from V and 6 from J; bases not matched to a gene: 14. This CDR3 contains 16 residues. CDR3 DNA: TGTGCCAGCAATCTGGGGTACAGGGGGTTAGGTCAGCCCCAGCATTTT. It is translated as CASNLGYRGLGQPQHF.

The gene calls are TRBV6-5 and TRBJ2-2, with TRBD2 matching 8 bases. The CDR3 runs 15 residues. The junction had 6 bases not matched to a gene; V was cut back by 4 bases and J by 5 bases. CDR1 is MNHEY, CDR2 SVGAGI, per germline. The CDR3 spells CASSLAPGGTGELFF. CDR3 DNA sequence: TGTGCCAGCAGTTTAGCCCCGGGGGGGACCGGGGAGCTGTTTTTT.

This rearrangement joins TRBV5-1 to TRBJ1-1; 7 bases match TRBD1. The germline gives CDR1 SGHRS, CDR2 YFSETQ. This CDR3 is 14 amino acids long. V shed 4 bases and J 0 bases; nucleotides not matched to a gene: 3. The CDR3 nucleotides are TGCGCCAGCAGCATGGGACAGATGAACACTGAAGCTTTCTTT. This codes for CASSMGQMNTEAFF.

The chain employs TRBV5-1 and TRBJ1-1; weak D call: TRBD1 (6 bases). There are 15 residues in the CDR3. The germline gives CDR1 SGHRS, CDR2 YFSETQ. The V and J ends lost 3 bases and 4 bases respectively, with 16 bases between them. The CDR3 sequence: CASSSVARGGTEAFF. The CDR3 nucleotides read TGCGCCAGCAGCTCCGTAGCGAGGGGGGGCACTGAAGCTTTCTTT.

V usage is TRBV6-2 or TRBV6-3 and J usage is TRBJ1-2; maybe TRBD1 (6 bases). The CDR3 runs to 14 residues. V shed 2 bases and J shed 3 bases, with 10 bases lying between them. The germline CDR1 and CDR2 sequences are MNHEY and SVGEGT. CDR3 sequence: CASSYRGGDYGYTF. CDR3 DNA: TGTGCCAGCAGTTACCGAGGGGGAGACTATGGCTACACCTTC.

The V and J genes are TRBV4-3 and TRBJ1-2; 7 bases map to TRBD1. Germline CDR1 is LGHNA and CDR2 is YSLEER. With V trimmed by 0 bases and J by 2 bases, 6 bases remained unmatched. CDR3 length: 16 amino acids. CDR3 residues: CASSQDQTGPNYGYTF. CDR3 coding DNA: TGCGCCAGCAGCCAAGATCAGACAGGGCCAAACTATGGCTACACCTTC.

The chain is built from TRBV5-1 and TRBJ1-1; TRBD1 matches at 8 bases. Trimming took 4 bases from V and 7 from J; bases not matched to a gene: 9. The CDR3 sequence is 14 residues long. The germline CDR1 and CDR2 sequences are SGHRS and YFSETQ. The CDR3 nucleotides are TGCGCCAGCAGCACTTGGACAGGGCAGAGTGAAGCTTTCTTT. It encodes CASSTWTGQSEAFF.

This clonotype was seen many times. The rearrangement links TRBV10-3 to TRBJ1-2; 7 bases match TRBD1. After removal of 4 bases from V and 6 bases from J, the junction contained 2 bases not matched to a gene. CDR3 length: 12 residues. Germline CDR1 and CDR2: ENHRY and SYGVKD. This CDR3 is CAISATGDGYTF. CDR3 DNA: TGTGCCATCAGTGCAACAGGGGATGGCTACACCTTC.

The chain links TRBV5-1 to TRBJ2-4, with TRBD2 as a possible D gene (6 bases). The CDR3 extends over 14 amino acids. The V gene lost 5 bases and the J gene lost 2 bases, with 11 bases spanning the gap. Germline-derived CDR1 and CDR2 are SGHRS and YFSETQ. CDR3 nucleotide sequence: TGCGCCAGCAGTTCGAGCGGGCCCAAAAACATTCAGTACTTC. It codes for CASSSSGPKNIQYF.

This clonotype came up many times. This chain joins TRBV5-5 and TRBJ2-2, with D possibly matching TRBD2 (5 bases). This CDR3 contains 13 residues. V lost 7 bases and J 1 base, leaving 8 bases between the germline ends. From germline, CDR1 is SGHKS and CDR2 YYEKEE (reference sequence). The CDR3 reads CASLGENTGELFF. The CDR3 bases are TGTGCCAGCCTGGGAGAGAACACCGGGGAGCTGTTTTTT.

The sample holds many counts of this clonotype. The rearrangement joins TRBV20-1 to TRBJ2-7; a possible D gene is TRBD2 (5 bases). The CDR3 loop spans 14 amino acids. The germline V and J ends were trimmed by 1 base and 4 bases, with 14 bases remaining between them. Germline V CDR1 and CDR2: DFQATT, SNEGSKA (reference sequence). DNA of the CDR3: TGCAGTGCTAGAGCTAGCCCGCAGGAGTACGAGCAGTACGTC. It is translated as CSARASPQEYEQYV.

This clonotype was observed at least ten times. The genes are TRBV20-1 and TRBJ1-6; D unresolved. This CDR3 has 12 residues. Deletions cut 1 base from V and 9 bases from J, with 7 bases between. Germline assignment: CDR1 DFQATT and CDR2 SNEGSKA (reference sequence). The CDR3 sequence is CSARVEGSPLHF. The CDR3 DNA is TGCAGTGCTAGAGTGGAAGGTTCACCCCTCCACTTT.

This clonotype showed up many times. The chain uses TRBV5-1 and TRBJ2-3; unclear D gene. Germline-derived CDR1 and CDR2 are SGHRS and YFSETQ. This CDR3 region has 14 residues. Trimming left V 1 base short and J 2 bases short, with 8 bases between. The CDR3 nucleotides are TGCGCCAGCAGCTTGAGCGTCGTCACAGATACGCAGTATTTT. It encodes CASSLSVVTDTQYF.

This clonotype was observed at least ten times. The rearrangement links TRBV7-9 to TRBJ2-1; unclear D gene. The CDR3 totals 11 residues. Germline V gene lookup returns CDR1 SEHNR and CDR2 FQNEAQ (reference sequence). Trimming removed 9 bases at V and 6 bases at J, with 9 bases between. CDR3 protein: CASHGGNEQFF. CDR3 bases: TGTGCCAGTCACGGTGGCAATGAGCAGTTCTTC.

This clonotype was observed many times. J is TRBJ1-2 and V is TRBV29-1, with TRBD1 matching 10 bases. The length of the CDR3 is 13 residues. V trimming: 4 bases; J trimming: 5 bases; junction bases outside the gene matches: 4. The germline CDR1 and CDR2 sequences are SQVTM and ANQGSEA. CDR3 amino acids: CSVAGDRGYGYTF. The CDR3 bases are TGCAGCGTTGCCGGGGACAGGGGTTATGGCTACACCTTC.

There are many counts of this clonotype. The chain has TRBV29-1 and TRBJ1-2; D is perhaps TRBD1 (5 bases). This CDR3 comprises 13 residues. Looked up from germline, CDR1 is SQVTM and CDR2 is ANQGSEA. The V gene lost 7 bases and the J gene lost 4 bases, with 16 bases spanning the gap. The DNA for the CDR3 is TGCAGCGCTTCGGACGGGGCCTCCTATGGCTACACCTTC. Translated: CSASDGASYGYTF.

In this sample, this clonotype turned up a few times. The V and J genes are TRBV20-1 and TRBJ1-4, with 9 bases lining up with TRBD1. The trim removed 6 bases at V and 6 bases at J, leaving 5 bases unmatched. The CDR3 loop spans 13 amino acids. Germline V lookup: CDR1 DFQATT, CDR2 SNEGSKA (reference sequence). The CDR3 nucleotides read TGCAGTGCCAACAGGGGGCGGGATGAAAAACTGTTTTTT. The encoded protein is CSANRGRDEKLFF.

The chain links TRBV13 to TRBJ1-6; D is undetermined. The V end lost 4 bases, the J end lost 7 bases, and 8 bases lay between the germline ends. CDR3 size: 13 residues. Germline V CDR1 and CDR2: PRHDT, FYEKMQ (reference sequence). The CDR3 DNA sequence: TGTGCCAGCAGCTATAACAGCAATTCACCCCTCCACTTT. As protein: CASSYNSNSPLHF.

This clonotype came up many times. The genes are TRBV12-3 or TRBV12-4 and TRBJ2-7; no reliable D call. CDR3 length: 12 amino acids. V was clipped by 6 bases and J by 4 bases, with 10 bases between them. The CDR3: CASSPDLYEQYV. The DNA of the CDR3 is TGTGCCAGCAGCCCCGACTTATACGAGCAGTACGTC.

This clonotype came up many times. The rearrangement joins TRBV7-2 to TRBJ1-1; perhaps TRBD1 as D (5 bases). Germline V lookup: CDR1 SGHTA, CDR2 FQGNSA. This CDR3 is 14 amino acids long. V shed 1 base and J shed 5 bases, with 11 bases lying between them. In DNA form, the CDR3 reads TGTGCCAGCAGCTTAGATGCCAGGGCTACTGAAGCTTTCTTT. It specifies CASSLDARATEAFF.

This clonotype was seen at least ten times. The chain recombines TRBV20-1 with TRBJ2-1; D perhaps matches TRBD1 (5 bases). From germline, CDR1 is DFQATT and CDR2 SNEGSKA (reference sequence). The V end was cut by 0 bases, the J end by 9 bases, with 15 bases between. This CDR3 has 14 residues. The CDR3 nucleotides read TGCAGTGCTAGAGATCTAGGGGAATGGGGTGAGCAGTTCTTC. This translates into CSARDLGEWGEQFF.

The rearrangement uses TRBV20-1 and TRBJ1-5; 9 positions match TRBD1. V dropped 5 bases and J dropped 3; count of bases not matched to a gene: 5. The CDR3 is 14 residues long. CDR1 and CDR2 (germline): DFQATT, SNEGSKA (reference sequence). The CDR3 reads CSAGDREYNQPQHF. The CDR3, as DNA: TGCAGTGCTGGGGACAGGGAGTACAATCAGCCCCAGCATTTT.

This clonotype was seen ten or more times. This chain links TRBV7-2 with TRBJ2-1; a possible D gene is TRBD1 (6 bases). The germline V gene has CDR1 SGHTA and CDR2 FQGNSA. V dropped 1 base and J dropped 2 bases, with 12 bases sitting between them. The CDR3 covers 16 residues. The CDR3 DNA reads as TGTGCCAGCAGCTTAGAATGGTGGGGGCCCTACAATGAGCAGTTCTTC. Amino acid sequence: CASSLEWWGPYNEQFF.

The chain carries TRBV24-1 and TRBJ2-5; 8 bases fit TRBD1. In germline, CDR1 is KGHDR, CDR2 SFDVKD. The CDR3 loop spans 15 amino acids. Germline trimming cut 4 bases from V and 5 bases from J; bases unmatched to any gene: 8. The CDR3 nucleotides read TGTGCCACCAGTGACCCGGGACAGGTCGGGGAGACCCAGTACTTC. This gives the protein CATSDPGQVGETQYF.

The genes are TRBV4-2 and TRBJ1-1; D gene ambiguous. CDR3 length equals 16 residues. In germline, CDR1 is LGHNA, CDR2 YNFKEQ. Deletions cut 0 bases from V and 5 bases from J, with 16 bases between. The CDR3 spells CASSQDKSWRETEAFF. DNA of the CDR3: TGTGCCAGCAGCCAAGATAAATCTTGGAGGGAGACTGAAGCTTTCTTT.